The entry below gives a single TCR beta chain sequence along with its context. Its antigen is currently not known. It has no much larger one-base neighbor in the sample; base qualities were not kept. The data were obtained in a study of cytomegalovirus exposure and HLA in healthy donors (dated by TCRdb to about 2017). Regarding the study in general: An earlier analysis of approximately 550 of the donors reported more than 250 Gb of sequence data and about 100 million unique TCR beta sequences from 150 million to 200 million T cells. About 280 gigabases of sequencing data and around 90 million unique TCR sequences made up an early release that covered around 640 HLA-typed donors. Among the approximately 420 genotyped donors, around 81% belonged to the genetic ancestry cluster associated with self-reported Caucasian donors. The study was designed to test whether signatures of past pathogen exposure could be identified by cataloging public T cell receptors. The study used immunosequencing to profile the T cell repertoires of 600 to 850 subjects and linked those repertoires to cytomegalovirus serostatus. Along with the roughly 710-subject first cohort, a separate validation cohort of around 110 different subjects was used. High-throughput TCR immunosequencing, statistical association of individual TCRs with disease status, and machine learning were combined to predict cytomegalovirus infection status. To study patterns of TCR occurrence, a later analysis re-analyzed previously published TCR beta repertoires from hundreds of donors and added high-resolution HLA genotyping. The later analysis used no new phenotypic data to find candidate immune exposures, relying instead on TCR beta sequences and their occurrence across donors. An earlier analysis of fewer than 700 of the donors applied high-throughput TCR beta sequencing to assess whether each TCR beta V gene segment acted as functional or pseudogenic. Donor age, sex, ethnicity and CMV serostatus were compiled together with the repertoire data. In a later genetic analysis, genome-wide SNP genotypes for 398 of the 666 donors were used, and that subset was treated as a discovery cohort. All discovery cohort repertoires had been generated on a single sequencing platform. Both class I and class II loci were covered by HLA typing, at four-digit resolution. The number of donors typed differed by locus, with roughly 620-630 for A, B, C, DRB1 and DQB1, around 520 for DQA1, 600 to 610 for DPA1, and around 430 for DPB1. Because of strong linkage in the cohort, four or five DR-DQ haplotypes were treated as single units for association and clustering. Across around 400 genotyped donors of the cohort, an average of about 240,000 unique TCR beta nucleotide sequences per donor were sequenced, and roughly 17% of those sequences were non-productive. Overall results and qualifications from the work: At a false discovery rate of 0.05, a later analysis linked around 15,000 TCR beta sequences to specific HLA alleles. In an earlier analysis of around 600 of the donors, most TCR beta V segments were observed in productive rearrangements about 87% or about 30% of the time, broadly matching IMGT annotations. Compared with the approximately 710-donor mean, donors in an Asian-associated ancestry cluster had fewer N-insertions in productive TCRs, according to a later genetic analysis. The authors suggested that the approach could potentially be extended to other disease states and immunological phenotypes. Sequencing depth was assumed to be roughly uniform across donors in the presence/absence analyses, though that assumption may not hold. A cluster of highly shared sequence variants was judged likely to represent a technical artifact of the sequencing pipeline. A later analysis reported that several top co-occurrence clusters appeared linked to parvovirus B19, influenza, CMV and Epstein-Barr virus. The earlier analysis of some 560 of the donors excluded some 15 rarely observed V segments, including chromosome 9 orphons, because counts were too low. Immune exposure information for the cohort was limited to CMV serostatus. In both the original and validation cohorts, the classifier was reported to diagnose cytomegalovirus status with high specificity and sensitivity. The cohort was sequenced for TCR beta chains only, and without alpha or paired-chain data the features that could be detected were limited. Because HLA typing was missing for some donors at each locus, association tests included only the typed subset. Three of the identified cytomegalovirus-associated TCR beta chains were confirmed in vitro to be specific for cytomegalovirus antigens. Most CMV-associated TCR beta chains appeared to be HLA-restricted in a later analysis, and the HLA associations seemed to be driven largely by CMV exposure. Linkage disequilibrium might explain the correlated functional status among segregating V segments, but an unknown experimental factor could not be excluded. A later genetic analysis associated a missense DCLRE1C variant with V-gene and J-gene trimming of TCR beta chains, and an independent cohort replicated the association. A later analysis found that HLA-associated TCR beta chains were more clonally expanded and had lower generation probabilities than equally common non-associated chains. While some public TCRs were present in many individuals, most TCR sequences turned up only very rarely across donors. A further reported finding was that TCR beta sequences accurately predicted the HLA-A and HLA-B alleles for most subjects in the first cohort. The study listed 150 to 200 TCR beta chains as associated with cytomegalovirus. When HLA alleles, especially DR and DQ, strongly co-occurred, attributing TCR associations to individual alleles was difficult. Some IMGT-functional V segments, including TRBV6-2 and TRBV6-3, could not be distinguished by the 87-base-pair reads and were therefore excluded. In a later analysis, TCR association rates were found to vary across HLA loci, with the most associated TCRs seen for DRB1 alleles and the fewest for HLA-C alleles.

Preparation of the library involved the immunoSEQ multiplex PCR assay. For the multiplex PCR, a mixture combining 60 forward primers for TCR Vbeta segments and 13 reverse primers for TCR Jbeta segments was used. The CDR3 region of rearranged TCR beta genes was amplified from genomic DNA by a multiplex PCR assay. Amplified TCR beta libraries were sequenced as 87-base-pair reads on the Illumina HiSeq System. The original pipeline was this. A later analysis counted some 80 million unique TCR beta chains across the 666 repertoires, and 10 million to 12 million of these chains were shared by at least two donors. Raw reads were error-corrected and collapsed into unique sequences by a nearest-neighbor algorithm in which closely related sequences were merged to remove PCR and sequencing errors. Alignment of CDR3 sequences to IMGT reference sequences was used to assign V, D and J gene segments. For a sequence to be retained, a match of at least six nucleotides was required to both a V gene segment and a J gene segment. Rearrangements were classified as productive when the CDR3 lacked stop codons and remained in frame with V and J, and all other rearrangements were classified as non-productive. Following IMGT convention, CDR3 was defined as the stretch from the second conserved V-encoded cysteine to the conserved J-encoded phenylalanine. Sequences without an unambiguous match to a single V gene segment were excluded from the earlier analysis of a few hundred of the donors. In an earlier analysis of 587 of the donors, a V segment was called functional when productive rearrangements were above 56.7%, and segregating when the standard deviation between donors exceeded 5%. A statistical classification framework was built to diagnose cytomegalovirus status from the catalog of TCR beta chain sequences. In a later analysis, TCR nucleotide sequences were compared against IMGT/GENE-DB human TR gene sequences so that V and J genes could be assigned. A later analysis assigned CDR3 sequences and most-parsimonious VDJ recombination scenarios with the TCRdist pipeline. A later analysis defined each TCR beta chain by its CDR3 amino acid sequence plus V-gene family, and excluded reads lacking a unique V-gene family. As a way to deal with suspected cross-contamination and a sequencing artifact, a later analysis dropped approximately 570 nucleotide sequences that were highly shared and had low generation probability. In a later analysis, a clonal expansion index for each public chain was calculated from normalized within-repertoire ranks of inferred template counts. In a later analysis, generation probabilities were computed with a VDJ recombination model fitted to out-of-frame rearrangements, and the resulting probabilities were checked against IGoR. Hypergeometric tests were used in a later analysis to score TCR-TCR, TCR-HLA and TCR-CMV co-occurrence, with a repertoire-size bias correction applied to the TCR pairs. A later analysis estimated false discovery rates by permuting HLA or CMV assignments 20 times. In a later analysis, co-occurring TCRs were grouped using DBSCAN, with TCRdist sequence similarity added in when clustering inside HLA-allele-positive subsets. Repertoires with fewer than 30,000 or more than 120,000 public chains, plus five repertoires with anomalous nucleotide sharing, were excluded from co-occurrence clustering. The table comes from immuneACCESS by way of TCRdb, which keeps in-frame sequences with V and J called. Part of the clones is missing from these tables; in studies checked, under half for an unresolved V gene and the rest for unknown reasons. That table gives V, J and clone size, and the DNA gave D and trimming. Counted in this sample were roughly 190,000 clones; 85% to 90% of them appeared once. 1.3% of the sample is held by the ten biggest clonotypes.

The cohort comprised several hundred healthy bone marrow donors. At the time of sampling, all cohort members were nominally healthy, though unrecorded immune exposures were likely present. The donor was CMV seronegative and was included in the group of 352 seronegative cohort members. Every donor gave a peripheral blood sample, and the peripheral blood mononuclear cells from that sample were used for TCR beta sequencing. Genomic DNA extraction from the blood cell samples was performed with the Qiagen DNeasy Blood Extraction Kit. For this chain, trimming is 3 bases at the V end and 3 bases at the J end, and the number of junction bases without a gene match is 6. Counted from cysteine to phenylalanine, this CDR3 has 17 amino acids. Left in the record is the CDR3 DNA by itself, 51 bases read in frame from the first base. The germline V gene provides CDR1 SGHAT and CDR2 FQNNGV.

Sequencing was carried out using PBMCs. This TCR was recovered from a young man in good health and CMV-seronegative. This receptor chain uses TRBV11-2 and TRBJ2-2; 11 central nucleotides agree with TRBD2. The DNA sequence is as follows: TGTGCCAGCAGCTTCTCACTAGCGGGAGCGGACACCGGGGAGCTGTTTTTT. It translates to CASSFSLAGADTGELFF.